These 23 T cell receptor beta chains were all obtained from the same sample, sequenced in a study of T cell repertoires in cytomegalovirus infection. A single record per CDR3 protein comes from TCRdb applying MiXCR to the reads. The table has 200,000 to 300,000 distinct CDR3 sequences, roughly 12% seen once. The sequenced sample consisted of PBMCs. These TCRs come from a human donor in good health (CMV status not recorded). Some clones in this sample may be carry-over from other donors' samples.

This clonotype came up many times. The chain links TRBV2 to TRBJ2-7, with 10 positions matching TRBD2. After removal of 6 bases from V and 6 bases from J, the junction contained 11 bases not matched to a gene. The CDR3 spans 15 residues. CDR1 is SNHLY and CDR2 is FYNNEI in the germline V gene. The CDR3 coding sequence is TGTGCCAGCAGCCCAGTGCTAGCGGGAGCTGGCGAGCAGTACTTC. Translating gives CASSPVLAGAGEQYF.

This clonotype was recorded many times. This rearrangement joins TRBV28 to TRBJ1-1; D unresolved. This CDR3 region has 11 residues. Per germline, CDR1 MDHEN and CDR2 SYDVKM. V was pared by 7 bases and J by 1 base, with 4 bases between. CDR3 region: CASKSNTEAFF. Here the CDR3 DNA reads TGTGCCAGCAAATCGAACACTGAAGCTTTCTTT.

This clonotype has only a few counts. The V gene is TRBV5-4, the J gene TRBJ2-7, with D perhaps matching TRBD2 (5 bases). With 0 bases removed from V and 3 bases from J, the gap between germline ends came to 10 bases. The CDR3 spans 14 residues. Germline-derived CDR1 and CDR2 are SGHNT and YYREEE (reference sequence). CDR3 DNA sequence: TGTGCCAGCAGCTTGGTAGGACGGGACTACGAGCAGTACTTC. Amino acid sequence: CASSLVGRDYEQYF.

There are a few counts of this clonotype. The chain carries TRBV19 and TRBJ1-5, with D tentatively TRBD1 (5 bases). The CDR3 is made up of 16 amino acids. The ends were cut back, 7 bases at V and 9 bases at J, with 25 bases in the middle. Germline V gives CDR1 LNHDA, CDR2 SQIVND (reference sequence). CDR3 amino acids: CASMGSTAGDLRPQHF. The CDR3 nucleotides read TGTGCCAGTATGGGCTCGACGGCCGGGGACCTTAGGCCCCAGCATTTT.

This clonotype showed up just a few times. The gene calls are TRBV28 and TRBJ2-2; 9 nucleotides agree with TRBD1. This CDR3 has 18 amino acids. Germline CDR1 reads MDHEN; CDR2 reads SYDVKM. V lost 7 bases and J lost 0; bases outside the gene matches: 12. CDR3 sequence reads: CASTSGTGSPANTGELFF. The DNA for the CDR3 is TGTGCCAGCACCTCCGGGACAGGGTCTCCCGCGAACACCGGGGAGCTGTTTTTT.

This clonotype has ten or more counts. This chain links TRBV6-1 with TRBJ2-7; perhaps TRBD1 as D (5 bases). Trimming took 3 bases from V and 6 from J, leaving 12 bases between them. Germline loops: CDR1 MNHNS, CDR2 SASEGT. The CDR3 is 13 residues long. The CDR3 protein is CASSEGRVGEQYF. The CDR3 nucleotides are TGTGCCAGCAGTGAGGGCAGGGTAGGCGAGCAGTACTTC.

This clonotype was recorded at least ten times. The chain combines TRBV12-3 or TRBV12-4 with TRBJ2-7; 9 bases map to TRBD2. The junction had 10 bases not matched to a gene; V was cut back by 1 base and J by 0 bases. The CDR3 runs 18 residues. The chain's CDR3 is CASSLGATSGFSSYEQYF. In nucleotides, the CDR3 is TGTGCCAGCAGTTTAGGCGCGACTAGCGGTTTCAGCTCCTACGAGCAGTACTTC.

V usage is TRBV25-1 and J usage is TRBJ1-2, with 8 positions matching TRBD1. The CDR3 runs to 14 residues. Trimming at V came to 6 bases and at J to 7 bases, leaving 10 bases not matched to a gene. CDR1 and CDR2 (germline): MGHDK, SYGVNS. Here the CDR3 DNA reads TGTGCCAGCAGGGGCGACAGGGGCTGGGGTGGCTACACCTTC. Encoded protein: CASRGDRGWGGYTF.

This chain links TRBV5-1 with TRBJ1-1, with D unresolved. The CDR3 runs to 15 residues. The germline V gene encodes CDR1 SGHRS and CDR2 YFSETQ. The germline V and J ends were trimmed by 0 bases and 0 bases, with 9 bases remaining between them. This chain's CDR3 is CASSLVGRMNTEAFF. The CDR3 DNA follows: TGCGCCAGCAGCTTGGTAGGCAGAATGAACACTGAAGCTTTCTTT.

The sample holds a few counts of this clonotype. The V and J genes are TRBV28 and TRBJ2-7, with TRBD2 as a possible D gene (5 bases). Per the germline V gene, CDR1 is MDHEN and CDR2 is SYDVKM. The CDR3 loop spans 11 amino acids. V was shortened by 8 bases and J by 6 bases, with 11 bases between the two germline ends. This CDR3 reads CASGGSFEQYF. CDR3 nucleotide sequence: TGTGCCAGCGGTGGGAGTTTCGAGCAGTACTTC. Full variable domain (missing parts from reference TRBV28 and TRBJ2-7): DVKVTQSSRYLVKRTGEKVFLECVQDMDHENMFWYRQDPGLGLRLIYFSYDVKMKEKGDIPEGYSVSREKKERFSLILESASTNQTSMYLCASGGSFEQYFGPGTRLTVT.

This clonotype was counted at least ten times. The rearrangement joins TRBV6-2 or TRBV6-3 to TRBJ2-2; D is unresolved. CDR1 MNHEY and CDR2 SVGEGT come from the germline V gene. Trimming took 11 bases from V and 5 from J, leaving 15 bases between them. This CDR3 contains 13 residues. The CDR3 region has the DNA TGTGCCTTACGGGCTACGAGAACCGGGGAGCTGTTTTTT. Amino acids: CALRATRTGELFF.

This clonotype was seen at least ten times. The chain recombines TRBV7-9 with TRBJ2-1, with 11 bases fitting TRBD2. CDR3 length: 14 residues. Trimming cost V 7 bases and J 3 bases; bases outside gene matches: 2. The V gene's germline CDR1 is SEHNR and CDR2 FQNEAQ (reference sequence). The CDR3 coding sequence is TGTGCCAGCACCCTAGCGGGAGGCTACAATGAGCAGTTCTTC. Amino acid sequence: CASTLAGGYNEQFF.

This clonotype appeared many times. J is TRBJ2-3 and V is TRBV18; 7 bases match TRBD2. The CDR3 sequence is 17 residues long. Germline V gene data show CDR1 as KGHSH and CDR2 as LQKENI. Trimming removed 0 bases from V and 1 base from J; junction bases left unmatched: 7. The CDR3 DNA sequence: TGTGCCAGCTCACCACCGAACAGGCTAGCGGGCACAGATACGCAGTATTTT. Translation gives CASSPPNRLAGTDTQYF.

This clonotype was detected many times. This sequence joins TRBV19 and TRBJ1-3; tentatively, D is TRBD1 (5 bases). The CDR3 spans 15 residues. V lost 5 bases and J lost 0, with 11 bases in between. The V gene's germline CDR1 is LNHDA and CDR2 SQIVND (reference sequence). The CDR3 reads CASSATGDSGNTIYF. CDR3 bases: TGTGCCAGTAGTGCCACAGGAGACTCTGGAAACACCATATATTTT.

The chain carries TRBV15 and TRBJ2-3; D not certain. Trimming stripped 0 bases from V and 6 bases from J, with 10 bases between. CDR1 and CDR2 from the germline V gene are LNHNV and YYDKDF (reference sequence). The CDR3 has 14 amino acids. The CDR3 region is CATSRDRVTDTQYF. CDR3 nucleotide sequence: TGTGCCACCAGCAGAGATAGAGTAACGGATACGCAGTATTTT.

This clonotype was counted between two and nine times. CDR3 sequence: CASSLGASLIKETQYF. The CDR3 nucleotides are TGTGCCAGCAGCCTAGGGGCTAGCCTTATAAAAGAGACCCAGTACTTC. V gene TRBV5-4 combines with J gene TRBJ2-5, with D perhaps being TRBD1 or TRBD2 (5 bases each). V was pared by 4 bases and J by 3 bases, with 19 bases between. In germline, CDR1 is SGHNT, CDR2 YYREEE (reference sequence). This CDR3 has 16 amino acids.

This clonotype has ten or more counts. The CDR3 DNA sequence: TGTGCCAGCAGCTTAGACCTGGACAGGGGAAGATCACCCCTCCACTTT. This gives the protein CASSLDLDRGRSPLHF. The genes are TRBV7-2 and TRBJ1-6; the match to TRBD1 covers 9 bases. The V gene's germline CDR1 is SGHTA and CDR2 FQGNSA. CDR3 size: 16 residues. The ends lost 1 base at V and 10 bases at J; junction bases unmatched: 8.

This clonotype was counted between two and nine times. A junction boundary mismatches the germline segment, possibly from a read error. The chain is built from TRBV5-3 and TRBJ2-3; D is possibly TRBD2 (6 bases). TRBV5-3 is an open reading frame whose function is uncertain. CDR3 length: 15 amino acids. The CDR3 spells CASSFLTGGTDTQYF. CDR3 nucleotides: TGTGCCAGCAGCTTCTTAACGGGGGGCACAGATACGCAGTATTTT.

The chain is built from TRBV19 and TRBJ2-1; TRBD2 matches at 8 bases. Trimming at V came to 8 bases and at J to 4 bases, leaving 7 bases not matched to a gene. This CDR3 comprises 14 residues. Germline V gene data show CDR1 as LNHDA and CDR2 as SQIVND (reference sequence). The CDR3 here is CASGTSGSYNEQFF. In DNA, the CDR3 is TGTGCCAGTGGCACTAGCGGCTCATACAATGAGCAGTTCTTC.

This clonotype was recorded a few times. This chain joins TRBV7-9 and TRBJ1-3, with 7 bases identical to TRBD1. Trimming cost V 7 bases and J 3 bases; bases outside gene matches: 6. Germline V gives CDR1 SEHNR, CDR2 FQNEAQ (reference sequence). The CDR3 is 14 residues long. The CDR3, as DNA: TGTGCCAGCACCCTAACAGGGGTTGGAAACACCATATATTTT. This gives the protein CASTLTGVGNTIYF.

This clonotype was counted many times. This rearrangement joins TRBV19 to TRBJ2-7, with TRBD2 matching 7 bases. The CDR3 runs to 13 residues. Germline trimming cut 7 bases from V and 6 bases from J; bases unmatched to any gene: 9. Germline V gene sequence: CDR1 LNHDA, CDR2 SQIVND (reference sequence). CDR3 loop: CASTASAGIEQYF. The CDR3 DNA follows: TGTGCCAGTACCGCTTCAGCGGGGATCGAGCAGTACTTC.

There are many counts of this clonotype. The rearrangement uses TRBV7-2 and TRBJ2-2, with D hard to call. Germline assignment: CDR1 SGHTA and CDR2 FQGNSA. CDR3 length: 14 amino acids. Between the trimmed V and J ends, which lost 1 base and 2 bases, there was a span of 5 bases. Here the CDR3 DNA reads TGTGCCAGCAGCTTAGAACCAAACACCGGGGAGCTGTTTTTT. Translating it yields CASSLEPNTGELFF.

Many counts were recorded for this clonotype. Here the CDR3 DNA reads TGTGCCAGCAGTTACGGCCGACAGGGAGGAGACACTGAAGCTTTCTTT. It codes for CASSYGRQGGDTEAFF. V gene TRBV6-2 or TRBV6-3 combines with J gene TRBJ1-1; 7 bases agree with TRBD1. J gave up 3 bases and V 2 bases, and 9 bases lay outside the gene matches. The CDR3 is 16 residues long. The germline CDR1 and CDR2 sequences are MNHEY and SVGEGT.